A selection of T cell receptor beta chains follows, all from one sample in a study of blood T cell repertoires in COVID-19. The protocol was immunoSEQ multiplex PCR, while the TCRdb copy is restricted to in-frame clones and leaves out a portion. The data contain under 150,000 clones, around 84% of them seen just once; the ten biggest clones take up 7.5% to 10%. Sequences were obtained from peripheral blood. Receptors originate from a middle-aged woman with acute or convalescent COVID-19. Each CDR3 is given with its conserved first and last residue. Each record gives: J gene, D gene, V gene, clone size, CDR3 protein, CDR3 DNA. The D gene is left open where the match is weak. Not every row has a clone size; where given, it reads once, few, many or a size class.

J: TRBJ1-4
D: TRBD1
V: TRBV2
size: -
CDR3: CASSPDLDRTNEKLFF
DNA: TGTGCCAGCAGTCCCGACCTGGACAGGACTAATGAAAAACTGTTTTTT

J: TRBJ1-4
D: TRBD1
V: TRBV7-9
size: -
CDR3: CASSFGQGNEKLFF
DNA: TGTGCCAGCAGCTTTGGACAGGGGAATGAAAAACTGTTTTTT

J: TRBJ2-3
D: -
V: TRBV7-2
size: -
CDR3: CASSYLTGGTDTQYF
DNA: TGTGCCAGCAGCTACTTAACGGGGGGCACAGATACGCAGTATTTT

J: TRBJ1-1
D: -
V: TRBV30
size: once
CDR3: CAWSVLALEDTEAFF
DNA: TGTGCCTGGAGTGTCCTGGCCCTAGAGGACACTGAAGCTTTCTTT

J: TRBJ1-2
D: -
V: TRBV15
size: -
CDR3: CATSTPPAGNRLYGYTF
DNA: TGTGCCACCAGCACCCCGCCGGCAGGGAACAGACTCTATGGCTACACCTTC

J: TRBJ1-5
D: -
V: TRBV18
size: -
CDR3: CASSPATGGVGNQPQHF
DNA: TGTGCCAGCTCACCTGCGACAGGAGGCGTCGGGAATCAGCCCCAGCATTTT

J: TRBJ2-1
D: TRBD1
V: TRBV4-3
size: -
CDR3: CASSQDPGTGGNEQFF
DNA: TGCGCCAGCAGCCAAGATCCTGGGACAGGGGGCAATGAGCAGTTCTTC

J: TRBJ1-2
D: TRBD1
V: TRBV4-3
size: -
CDR3: CASSPRDRGGGYTF
DNA: TGCGCCAGCAGCCCCCGGGACAGGGGAGGTGGCTACACCTTC

J: TRBJ2-2
D: -
V: TRBV7-3
size: once
CDR3: CASSPNRANTGELFF
DNA: TGTGCCAGCAGCCCAAACAGGGCGAACACCGGGGAGCTGTTTTTT

J: TRBJ1-1
D: TRBD1
V: TRBV30
size: -
CDR3: CAWSVGQGNTEAFF
DNA: TGTGCCTGGAGTGTCGGACAGGGGAACACTGAAGCTTTCTTT

J: TRBJ2-2
D: -
V: TRBV9
size: -
CDR3: CASSPGANTGELFF
DNA: TGTGCCAGCAGCCCAGGGGCGAACACCGGGGAGCTGTTTTTT

J: TRBJ1-2
D: -
V: TRBV21-1
size: -
CDR3: CASSKQGGYYGYTF
DNA: TGTGCCAGCAGCAAACAGGGAGGGTACTATGGCTACACCTTC

J: TRBJ1-5
D: -
V: TRBV6-2/TRBV6-3
size: -
CDR3: CASSPGRNSNQPQHF
DNA: TGTGCCAGCAGTCCAGGCCGAAATAGCAATCAGCCCCAGCATTTT

J: TRBJ1-5
D: -
V: TRBV3-1/TRBV3-2
size: -
CDR3: CASSQDPARLYSNQPQHF
DNA: TGTGCCAGCAGCCAAGATCCTGCGAGGCTTTATAGCAATCAGCCCCAGCATTTT

J: TRBJ1-5
D: -
V: TRBV18
size: -
CDR3: CASSGGVADQPQHF
DNA: TGTGCCAGCTCGGGGGGAGTAGCTGATCAGCCCCAGCATTTT

J: TRBJ2-1
D: TRBD2
V: TRBV18
size: -
CDR3: CASSPVGGGRNEQFF
DNA: TGTGCCAGCTCACCTGTAGGCGGGGGGAGAAATGAGCAGTTCTTC

J: TRBJ2-6
D: -
V: TRBV6-5
size: -
CDR3: CASRPAGTGANVLTF
DNA: TGTGCCAGCAGGCCTGCAGGGACTGGGGCCAACGTCCTGACTTTC

J: TRBJ2-3
D: TRBD2
V: TRBV3-1/TRBV3-2
size: -
CDR3: CASSRRLATDTQYF
DNA: TGTGCCAGCAGCCGCCGACTAGCGACAGATACGCAGTATTTT

J: TRBJ2-5
D: TRBD1
V: TRBV30
size: -
CDR3: CAWSVPTGQETQYF
DNA: TGTGCCTGGAGTGTACCGACAGGGCAGGAGACCCAGTACTTC

J: TRBJ2-5
D: -
V: TRBV7-2
size: -
CDR3: CASSSVGGKRQETQYF
DNA: TGTGCCAGCAGCTCCGTGGGCGGGAAGAGACAAGAGACCCAGTACTTC

J: TRBJ2-7
D: TRBD1
V: TRBV7-9
size: -
CDR3: CASTSWIRDSSYEQYF
DNA: TGTGCCAGCACCTCGTGGATCCGGGACAGTTCCTACGAGCAGTACTTC

J: TRBJ1-1
D: -
V: TRBV15
size: -
CDR3: CATSRGGRNTEAFF
DNA: TGTGCCACCAGCAGAGGGGGCAGGAACACTGAAGCTTTCTTT

J: TRBJ1-1
D: -
V: TRBV19
size: few
CDR3: CASSIYQGSPEAFF
DNA: TGTGCCAGTAGTATATATCAGGGGTCCCCTGAAGCTTTCTTT

J: TRBJ2-5
D: -
V: TRBV24-1
size: -
CDR3: CATSDLYGQYQETQYF
DNA: TGTGCCACCAGTGATTTGTATGGCCAGTACCAAGAGACCCAGTACTTC

J: TRBJ2-5
D: TRBD2
V: TRBV7-9
size: -
CDR3: CASSFSALAGETQYF
DNA: TGTGCCAGCAGTTTCTCCGCCCTAGCGGGGGAGACCCAGTACTTC

J: TRBJ1-3
D: -
V: TRBV5-1
size: once
CDR3: CASSAVQGPSGNTIYF
DNA: TGCGCCAGCAGCGCAGTACAGGGACCCTCTGGAAACACCATATATTTT

J: TRBJ2-1
D: TRBD2
V: TRBV19
size: -
CDR3: CASSIPVSSGGQEQFF
DNA: TGTGCCAGTAGTATCCCTGTGTCTAGCGGGGGTCAAGAGCAGTTCTTC

J: TRBJ1-1
D: -
V: TRBV2
size: -
CDR3: CASQRQPSEAEAFF
DNA: TGTGCCTCTCAGAGACAGCCCAGCGAGGCAGAAGCTTTCTTT

J: TRBJ2-3
D: -
V: TRBV6-4
size: -
CDR3: CASSDAGSTDTQYF
DNA: TGTGCCAGCAGTGATGCGGGGAGCACAGATACGCAGTATTTT

J: TRBJ1-4
D: TRBD1
V: TRBV27
size: -
CDR3: CASSLWGDREGEKLFF
DNA: TGTGCCAGCAGTTTATGGGGGGACAGGGAGGGAGAAAAACTGTTTTTT

J: TRBJ1-1
D: -
V: TRBV21-1
size: -
CDR3: CASSKLPLF
DNA: TGTGCCAGCAGCAAACTTCCGTTATTT

J: TRBJ1-1
D: -
V: TRBV12-3/TRBV12-4
size: -
CDR3: CASAKEKNTEAFF
DNA: TGTGCCAGCGCGAAGGAGAAGAACACTGAAGCTTTCTTT

J: TRBJ2-2
D: TRBD1
V: TRBV30
size: -
CDR3: CAWRPNRGYTGELFF
DNA: TGTGCCTGGAGGCCGAACAGGGGATACACCGGGGAGCTGTTTTTT

J: TRBJ1-1
D: -
V: TRBV10-3
size: -
CDR3: CAISNSGGLNTEAFF
DNA: TGTGCCATCAGCAACTCGGGGGGGCTGAACACTGAAGCTTTCTTT

J: TRBJ2-7
D: -
V: TRBV30
size: -
CDR3: CAWSLQGIVTREQYF
DNA: TGTGCCTGGAGTTTACAGGGAATTGTTACTAGGGAGCAGTACTTC

J: TRBJ1-1
D: -
V: TRBV9
size: once
CDR3: CASSVDPQGRGNTEAFF
DNA: TGTGCCAGCAGCGTTGACCCACAGGGTAGGGGGAACACTGAAGCTTTCTTT

J: TRBJ2-7
D: TRBD1
V: TRBV5-4
size: -
CDR3: CASSFDRGLEQYF
DNA: TGTGCCAGCAGCTTTGACAGGGGGCTTGAGCAGTACTTC

J: TRBJ1-2
D: TRBD1
V: TRBV5-1
size: -
CDR3: CASSPGTGVVYGYTF
DNA: TGCGCCAGCAGCCCGGGGACAGGAGTTGTCTATGGCTACACCTTC

J: TRBJ2-5
D: TRBD2
V: TRBV5-4
size: -
CDR3: CASSPQGLAGTLLQETQYF
DNA: TGTGCCAGCAGCCCCCAGGGACTAGCGGGGACCCTACTCCAAGAGACCCAGTACTTC

J: TRBJ1-3
D: -
V: TRBV7-2
size: -
CDR3: CASSLSHLQGPSLGNTIYF
DNA: TGTGCCAGCAGCTTAAGCCATCTCCAGGGCCCGTCGTTAGGAAACACCATATATTTT

J: TRBJ2-1
D: -
V: TRBV12-3/TRBV12-4
size: -
CDR3: CASRHRGEQFF
DNA: TGTGCCAGCCGTCACCGAGGTGAGCAGTTCTTC

J: TRBJ2-4
D: -
V: TRBV7-8
size: few
CDR3: CAKGGAKNIQYF
DNA: TGTGCGAAGGGGGGGGCCAAAAACATTCAGTACTTC

J: TRBJ2-5
D: TRBD2
V: TRBV10-3
size: -
CDR3: CAISRSGVNQETQYF
DNA: TGTGCCATCAGTCGTAGCGGGGTCAACCAAGAGACCCAGTACTTC

J: TRBJ2-3
D: -
V: TRBV5-1
size: -
CDR3: CASSLKLSEWGTDTQYF
DNA: TGCGCCAGCAGCTTAAAACTAAGCGAATGGGGCACAGATACGCAGTATTTT

J: TRBJ1-1
D: -
V: TRBV16
size: -
CDR3: CASTLGTFAEAFF
DNA: TGTGCCAGCACCTTGGGGACATTCGCTGAAGCTTTCTTT

J: TRBJ2-3
D: TRBD2
V: TRBV7-6
size: -
CDR3: CASSLRTSGGTRTDTQYF
DNA: TGTGCCAGCAGCTTGAGGACTAGCGGGGGGACGCGCACAGATACGCAGTATTTT

J: TRBJ2-4
D: TRBD1
V: TRBV19
size: -
CDR3: CASSIGTGGAKNIQYF
DNA: TGTGCCAGTAGTATAGGTACAGGGGGGGCCAAAAACATTCAGTACTTC

J: TRBJ2-7
D: TRBD1
V: TRBV5-6
size: -
CDR3: CASSLAGGTVWPYEQYF
DNA: TGTGCCAGCAGCTTGGCAGGGGGCACGGTCTGGCCCTACGAGCAGTACTTC

J: TRBJ2-7
D: TRBD1
V: TRBV6-2/TRBV6-3
size: once
CDR3: CASSSLTGSSYEQYF
DNA: TGTGCCAGCAGTTCCTTGACAGGGAGCTCCTACGAGCAGTACTTC

J: TRBJ1-1
D: TRBD1
V: TRBV10-1
size: -
CDR3: CASSQGVLGTEAFF
DNA: TGCGCCAGCAGCCAGGGGGTCCTGGGCACTGAAGCTTTCTTT

J: TRBJ2-1
D: -
V: TRBV3-1/TRBV3-2
size: -
CDR3: CASSPQRGGTNNEQFF
DNA: TGTGCCAGCAGCCCCCAGCGGGGAGGGACAAACAATGAGCAGTTCTTC

J: TRBJ2-3
D: -
V: TRBV2
size: -
CDR3: CASSGGGRDTQYF
DNA: TGTGCCAGCAGTGGGGGGGGCCGAGATACGCAGTATTTT

J: TRBJ1-6
D: TRBD1
V: TRBV28
size: -
CDR3: CASSPYRQGKILLHF
DNA: TGTGCCAGCAGTCCCTACCGACAGGGGAAGATTCTCCTCCACTTT

J: TRBJ2-7
D: -
V: TRBV7-2
size: -
CDR3: CASSLGRVNEQYF
DNA: TGTGCCAGCAGCTTAGGCAGGGTCAACGAGCAGTACTTC

J: TRBJ1-1
D: -
V: TRBV16
size: -
CDR3: CASSVQGTEAFF
DNA: TGTGCCAGCAGCGTACAGGGAACTGAAGCTTTCTTT

J: TRBJ2-3
D: TRBD2
V: TRBV3-1/TRBV3-2
size: -
CDR3: CASSPGARGGTDTQYF
DNA: TGTGCCAGCAGCCCTGGGGCTCGGGGGGGCACAGATACGCAGTATTTT

J: TRBJ2-5
D: TRBD1
V: TRBV7-8
size: -
CDR3: CASSSGQGSVWTQYF
DNA: TGTGCCAGCAGCTCCGGACAGGGCAGCGTTTGGACCCAGTACTTC